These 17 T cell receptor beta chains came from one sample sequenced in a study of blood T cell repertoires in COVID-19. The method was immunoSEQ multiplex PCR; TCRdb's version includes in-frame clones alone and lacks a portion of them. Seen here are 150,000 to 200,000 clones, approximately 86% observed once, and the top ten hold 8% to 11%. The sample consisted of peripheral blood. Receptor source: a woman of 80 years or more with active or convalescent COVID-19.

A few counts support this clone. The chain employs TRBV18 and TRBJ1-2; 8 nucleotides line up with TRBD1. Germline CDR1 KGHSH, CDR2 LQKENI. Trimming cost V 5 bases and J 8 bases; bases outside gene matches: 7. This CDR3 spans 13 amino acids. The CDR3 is CASSLTGVEGYTF. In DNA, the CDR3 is TGTGCCAGCTCATTGACAGGGGTGGAGGGCTACACCTTC.

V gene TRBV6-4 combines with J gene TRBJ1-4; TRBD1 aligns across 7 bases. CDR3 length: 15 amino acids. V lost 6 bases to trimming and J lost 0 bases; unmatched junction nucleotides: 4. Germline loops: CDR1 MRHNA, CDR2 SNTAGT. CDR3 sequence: CASRPGTATNEKLFF. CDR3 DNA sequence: TGTGCCAGCAGACCCGGGACAGCAACTAATGAAAAACTGTTTTTT.

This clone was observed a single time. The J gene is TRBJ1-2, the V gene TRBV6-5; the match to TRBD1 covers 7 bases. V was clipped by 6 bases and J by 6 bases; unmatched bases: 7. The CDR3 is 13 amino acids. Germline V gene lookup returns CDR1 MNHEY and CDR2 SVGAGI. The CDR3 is CASRRGTAHGYTF. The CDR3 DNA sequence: TGTGCCAGCAGGAGAGGGACAGCCCATGGCTACACCTTC.

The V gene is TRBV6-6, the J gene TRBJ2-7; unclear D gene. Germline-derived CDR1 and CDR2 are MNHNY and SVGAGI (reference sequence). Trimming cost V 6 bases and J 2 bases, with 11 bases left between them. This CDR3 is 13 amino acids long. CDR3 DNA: TGTGCCAGCAGCCCCCGAGACACCTACGAGCAGTACTTC. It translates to CASSPRDTYEQYF.

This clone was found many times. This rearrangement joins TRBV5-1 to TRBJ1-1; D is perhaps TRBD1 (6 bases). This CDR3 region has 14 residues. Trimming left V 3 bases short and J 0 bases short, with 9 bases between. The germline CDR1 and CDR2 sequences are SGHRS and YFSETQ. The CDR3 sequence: CASSSDSLNTEAFF. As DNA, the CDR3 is TGCGCCAGCAGCTCGGACAGCCTGAACACTGAAGCTTTCTTT. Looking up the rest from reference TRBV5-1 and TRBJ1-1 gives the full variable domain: KAGVTQTPRYLIKTRGQQVTLSCSPISGHRSVSWYQQTPGQGLQFLFEYFSETQRNKGNFPGRFSGRQFSNSRSEMNVSTLELGDSALYLCASSSDSLNTEAFFGQGTRLTVV.

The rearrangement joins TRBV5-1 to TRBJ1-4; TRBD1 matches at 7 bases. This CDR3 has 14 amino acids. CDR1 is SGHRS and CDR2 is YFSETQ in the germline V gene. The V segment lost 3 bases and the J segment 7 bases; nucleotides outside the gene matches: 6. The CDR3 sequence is CASSSQGSLEKLFF. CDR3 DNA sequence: TGCGCCAGCAGCTCACAGGGGTCTCTTGAAAAACTGTTTTTT.

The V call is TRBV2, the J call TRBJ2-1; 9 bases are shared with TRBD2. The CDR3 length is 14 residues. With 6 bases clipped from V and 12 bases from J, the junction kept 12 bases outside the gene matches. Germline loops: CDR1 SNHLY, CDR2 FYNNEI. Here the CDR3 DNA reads TGTGCCAGCAGAATGGGACTAGCTACAATGAGGCAGTTCTTC. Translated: CASRMGLATMRQFF.

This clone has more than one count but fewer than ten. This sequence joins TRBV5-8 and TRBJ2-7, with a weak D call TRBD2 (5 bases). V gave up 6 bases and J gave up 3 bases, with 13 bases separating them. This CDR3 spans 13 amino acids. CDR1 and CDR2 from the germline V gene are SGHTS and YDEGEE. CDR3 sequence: CASTGSPNYEQYF. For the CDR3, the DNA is TGTGCCAGCACGGGATCCCCAAACTACGAGCAGTACTTC.

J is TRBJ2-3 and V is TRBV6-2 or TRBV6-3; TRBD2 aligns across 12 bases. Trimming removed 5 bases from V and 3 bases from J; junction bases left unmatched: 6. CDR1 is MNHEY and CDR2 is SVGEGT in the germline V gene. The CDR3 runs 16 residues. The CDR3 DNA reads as TGTGCCAGCAGTATTACGACTAGCGGGAGAACAGATACGCAGTATTTT. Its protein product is CASSITTSGRTDTQYF.

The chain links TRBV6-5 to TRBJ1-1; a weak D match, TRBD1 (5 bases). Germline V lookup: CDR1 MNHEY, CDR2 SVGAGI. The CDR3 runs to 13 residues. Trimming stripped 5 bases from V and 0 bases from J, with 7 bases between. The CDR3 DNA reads TGTGCCAGCAGTCGGGACTTGAACACTGAAGCTTTCTTT. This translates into CASSRDLNTEAFF.

Written as DNA, the CDR3 is TGTGCCAGTAGTATTCTCGCAACAGGGGACACTGAAGCTTTCTTT. This codes for CASSILATGDTEAFF. The J gene is TRBJ1-1, the V gene TRBV19; 7 bases agree with TRBD1. The J segment lost 3 bases and the V segment lost 3 bases, leaving 7 bases of the junction unmatched. This CDR3 has 15 residues. CDR1 LNHDA and CDR2 SQIVND come from the germline V gene (reference sequence).

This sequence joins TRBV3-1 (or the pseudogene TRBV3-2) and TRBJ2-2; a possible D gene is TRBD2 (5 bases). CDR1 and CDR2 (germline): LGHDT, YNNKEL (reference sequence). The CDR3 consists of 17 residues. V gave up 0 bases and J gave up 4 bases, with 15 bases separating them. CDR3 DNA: TGTGCCAGCAGCCAAGATCTAGGTCCGAGCGGCACCGGGGAGCTGTTTTTT. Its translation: CASSQDLGPSGTGELFF.

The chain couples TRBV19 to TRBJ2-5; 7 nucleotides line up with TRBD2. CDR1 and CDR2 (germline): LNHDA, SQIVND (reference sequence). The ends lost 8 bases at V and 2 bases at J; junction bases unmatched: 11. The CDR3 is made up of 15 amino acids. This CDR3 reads CASGRGPTDQETQYF. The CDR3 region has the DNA TGTGCCAGTGGGAGGGGCCCGACAGATCAAGAGACCCAGTACTTC.

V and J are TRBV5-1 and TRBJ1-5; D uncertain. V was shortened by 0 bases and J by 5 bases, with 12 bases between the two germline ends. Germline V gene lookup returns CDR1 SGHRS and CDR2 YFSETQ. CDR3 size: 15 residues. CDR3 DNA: TGCGCCAGCAGCTTGGGAGGGCGATCGGATCAGCCCCAGCATTTT. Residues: CASSLGGRSDQPQHF. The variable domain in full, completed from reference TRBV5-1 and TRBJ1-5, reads KAGVTQTPRYLIKTRGQQVTLSCSPISGHRSVSWYQQTPGQGLQFLFEYFSETQRNKGNFPGRFSGRQFSNSRSEMNVSTLELGDSALYLCASSLGGRSDQPQHFGDGTRLSIL.

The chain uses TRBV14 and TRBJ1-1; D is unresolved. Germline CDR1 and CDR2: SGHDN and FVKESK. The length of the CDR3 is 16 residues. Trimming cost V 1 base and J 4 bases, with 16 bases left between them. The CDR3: CASSQGPGTESTEAFF. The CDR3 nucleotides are TGTGCCAGCAGCCAAGGGCCGGGAACGGAAAGCACTGAAGCTTTCTTT.

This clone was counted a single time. The CDR3 loop reads CASRKGGSSYNEQFF. DNA of the CDR3: TGTGCCAGCAGAAAGGGCGGGAGCTCCTACAATGAGCAGTTCTTC. The chain combines TRBV9 with TRBJ2-1, with 7 bases matching TRBD2. In germline, CDR1 is SGDLS, CDR2 YYNGEE. The CDR3 has 15 amino acids. The ends lost 5 bases at V and 0 bases at J; junction bases unmatched: 5. The variable domain in full, with the rest retrieved from reference TRBV9 and TRBJ2-1, is DSGVTQTPKHLITATGQRVTLRCSPRSGDLSVYWYQQSLDQGLQFLIQYYNGEERAKGNILERFSAQQFPDLHSELNLSSLELGDSALYFCASRKGGSSYNEQFFGPGTRLTVL.

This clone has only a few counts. The DNA for the CDR3 is TGTGCCATCACGAAGCTCGGAGGCGCTGGAAACACCATATATTTT. Translation gives CAITKLGGAGNTIYF. The chain carries TRBV10-3 and TRBJ1-3; no clear D. CDR3 length equals 15 residues. Germline-derived CDR1 and CDR2 are ENHRY and SYGVKD. Deletions cut 7 bases from V and 2 bases from J, with 15 bases between.